This TCR beta chain was found in a study of breast tumors, draining lymph nodes, adjacent tissues. General study points: Data fit most tumor T cells coming from lymph node, expanding in tumor.

This clonotype was counted at least ten times. Its antigen is as yet unknown. This CDR3 contains 15 residues. Per germline, CDR1 SNHLY and CDR2 FYNNEI. Trimming took 6 bases from V and 6 from J; bases not matched to a gene: 10. Axillary draining lymph nodes of breast cancer patients supplied the node samples. From the multiplex PCR reads, TCRdb called clonotypes with MiXCR, one entry per CDR3 protein. Of under 150,000 distinct CDR3 sequences in the sample, about a fifth were seen once. Sequencing was done on a sample of axillary lymph node tissue. This chain joins TRBV2 and TRBJ1-5; TRBD1 matches at 8 bases. The source is a female donor with breast cancer. Some clones in this sample may be carry-over from other donors' samples. DNA for the CDR3: TGTGCCAGCAGCCCGGGACAGGCACCCTCTCAGCCCCAGCATTTT. Its translation: CASSPGQAPSQPQHF.